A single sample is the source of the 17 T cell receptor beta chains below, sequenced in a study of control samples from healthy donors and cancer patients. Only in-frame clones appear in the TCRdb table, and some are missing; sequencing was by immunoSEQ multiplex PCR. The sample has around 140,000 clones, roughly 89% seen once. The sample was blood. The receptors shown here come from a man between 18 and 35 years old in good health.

CDR3 protein: CASSFGGAYGTDTQYF. The CDR3 DNA follows: TGTGCCAGCAGTTTTGGGGGGGCGTATGGCACAGATACGCAGTATTTT. V is TRBV28 and J is TRBJ2-3, with D maybe TRBD2 (7 bases). This CDR3 has 16 residues. Germline V gene sequence: CDR1 MDHEN, CDR2 SYDVKM. Trimming stripped 3 bases from V and 1 base from J, with 14 bases between.

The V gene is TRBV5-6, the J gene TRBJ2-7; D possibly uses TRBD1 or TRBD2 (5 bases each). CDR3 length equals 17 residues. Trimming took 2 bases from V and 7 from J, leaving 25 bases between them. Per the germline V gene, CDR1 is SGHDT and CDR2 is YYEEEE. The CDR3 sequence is CASSFSSWGSQPWEQYF. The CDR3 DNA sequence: TGTGCCAGCAGCTTTTCGTCCTGGGGGTCGCAGCCTTGGGAGCAGTACTTC.

The CDR3, as DNA: TGTGCCAGCAGCTCAACCTACGAGCAGTACTTC. Protein sequence: CASSSTYEQYF. V usage is TRBV6-6 and J usage is TRBJ2-7, with unresolved D. Between the trimmed V and J ends, which lost 6 bases and 2 bases, there was a span of 5 bases. Germline assignment: CDR1 MNHNY and CDR2 SVGAGI (reference sequence). The CDR3 is 11 amino acids.

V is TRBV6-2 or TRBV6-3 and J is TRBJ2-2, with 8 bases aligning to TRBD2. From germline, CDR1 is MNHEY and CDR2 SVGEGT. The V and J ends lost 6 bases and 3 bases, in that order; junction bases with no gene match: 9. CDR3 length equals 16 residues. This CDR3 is CASSNRWRGDTGELFF. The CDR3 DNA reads TGTGCCAGCAGCAACAGGTGGCGGGGGGACACCGGGGAGCTGTTTTTT.

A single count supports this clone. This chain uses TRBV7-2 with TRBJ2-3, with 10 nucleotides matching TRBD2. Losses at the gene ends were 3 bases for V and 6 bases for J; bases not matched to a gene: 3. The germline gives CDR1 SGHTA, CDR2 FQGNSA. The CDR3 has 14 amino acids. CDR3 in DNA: TGTGCCAGCAGCTTTCAGCGGGGGGGGGATACGCAGTATTTT. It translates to CASSFQRGGDTQYF.

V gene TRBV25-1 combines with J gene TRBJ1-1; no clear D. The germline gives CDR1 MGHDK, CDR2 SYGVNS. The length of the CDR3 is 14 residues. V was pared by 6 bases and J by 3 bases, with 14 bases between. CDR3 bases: TGTGCCAGCAGCCATCCGGGCGAGTACACTGAAGCTTTCTTT. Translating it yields CASSHPGEYTEAFF.

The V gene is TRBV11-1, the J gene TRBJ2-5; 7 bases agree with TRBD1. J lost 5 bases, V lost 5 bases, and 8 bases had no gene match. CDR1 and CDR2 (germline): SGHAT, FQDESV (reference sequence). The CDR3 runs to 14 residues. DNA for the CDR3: TGTGCCAGCAGCCCCGGGGACAGCCGCGAGACCCAGTACTTC. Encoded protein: CASSPGDSRETQYF.

The CDR3 loop is CASSLAGDQPQHF. The DNA of the CDR3 is TGTGCCAGCAGTTTAGCGGGTGATCAGCCCCAGCATTTT. The chain combines TRBV12-3 or TRBV12-4 with TRBJ1-5; D ambiguous. The V and J ends lost 0 bases and 5 bases respectively, with 5 bases between them. CDR3 length: 13 amino acids.

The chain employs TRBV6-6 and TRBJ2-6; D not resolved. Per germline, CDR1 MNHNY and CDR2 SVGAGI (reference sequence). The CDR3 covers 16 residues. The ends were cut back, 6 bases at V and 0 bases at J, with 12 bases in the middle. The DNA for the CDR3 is TGTGCCAGCAGCCCCAGGACCAGCTCTGGGGCCAACGTCCTGACTTTC. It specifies CASSPRTSSGANVLTF.

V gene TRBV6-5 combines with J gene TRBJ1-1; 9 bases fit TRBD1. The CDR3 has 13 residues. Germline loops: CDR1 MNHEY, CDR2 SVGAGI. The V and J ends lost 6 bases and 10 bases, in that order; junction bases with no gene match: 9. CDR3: CASSATGGAGAFF. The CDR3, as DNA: TGTGCCAGCAGCGCAACAGGGGGCGCCGGAGCTTTCTTT.

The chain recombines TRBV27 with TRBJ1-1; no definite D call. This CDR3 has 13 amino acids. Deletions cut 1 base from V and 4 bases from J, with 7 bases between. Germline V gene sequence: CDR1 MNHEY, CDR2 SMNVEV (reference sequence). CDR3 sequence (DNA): TGTGCCAGCAGTTTATGGAGGGTCACTGAAGCTTTCTTT. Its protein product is CASSLWRVTEAFF.

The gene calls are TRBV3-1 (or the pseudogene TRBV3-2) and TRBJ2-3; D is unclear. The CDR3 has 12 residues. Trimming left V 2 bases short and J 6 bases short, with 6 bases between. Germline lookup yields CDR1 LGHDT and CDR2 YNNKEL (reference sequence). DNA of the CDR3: TGTGCCAGCAGCCAATTGCCCGATACGCAGTATTTT. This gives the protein CASSQLPDTQYF.

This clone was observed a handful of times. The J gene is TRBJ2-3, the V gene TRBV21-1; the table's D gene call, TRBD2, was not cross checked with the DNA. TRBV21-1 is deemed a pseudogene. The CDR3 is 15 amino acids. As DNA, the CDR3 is TGTGCCAGCCAGCGGGGGGGCCGTACTACAGATACGCAGTATTTT. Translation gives CASQRGGRTTDTQYF.

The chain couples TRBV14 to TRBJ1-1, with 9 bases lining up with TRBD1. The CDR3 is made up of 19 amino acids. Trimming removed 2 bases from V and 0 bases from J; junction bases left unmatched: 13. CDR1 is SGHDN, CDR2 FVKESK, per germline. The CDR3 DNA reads TGTGCCAGCAGCCAATCCCGGACAGGGGAAGAGGTGATGAACACTGAAGCTTTCTTT. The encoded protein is CASSQSRTGEEVMNTEAFF.

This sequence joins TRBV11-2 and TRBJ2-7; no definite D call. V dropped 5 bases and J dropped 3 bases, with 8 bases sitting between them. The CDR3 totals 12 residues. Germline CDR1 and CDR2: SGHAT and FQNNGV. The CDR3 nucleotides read TGTGCCAGCAGCGTAAGGGACTACGAGCAGTACTTC. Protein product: CASSVRDYEQYF.

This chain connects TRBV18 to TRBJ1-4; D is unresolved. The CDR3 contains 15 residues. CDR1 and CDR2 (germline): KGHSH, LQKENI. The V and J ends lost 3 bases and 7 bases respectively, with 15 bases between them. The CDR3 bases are TGTGCCAGCTCACCTGCCGGTTTAGAGGGTGAAAAACTGTTTTTT. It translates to CASSPAGLEGEKLFF.

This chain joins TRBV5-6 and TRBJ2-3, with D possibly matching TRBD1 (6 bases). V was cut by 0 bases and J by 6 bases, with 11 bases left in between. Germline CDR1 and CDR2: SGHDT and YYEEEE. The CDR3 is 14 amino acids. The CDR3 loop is CASSLGGHRDTQYF. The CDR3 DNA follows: TGTGCCAGCAGCTTGGGGGGGCATAGGGATACGCAGTATTTT.